This T cell receptor beta chain was found in a study of T cells after yellow fever vaccination. Findings and caveats of the study: Overlap between CD4 and CD8 compartments was detected for a small share of clonotypes. It was the secondary response that reached its peak faster, day 5 versus 15, but it was weaker.

TCRdb re-analysed the 5' RACE reads in MiXCR, keeping a single row per CDR3 protein. The table shows under 700,000 distinct CDR3 sequences, with less than 20% occurring only once. J lost 3 bases, V lost 6 bases, and 4 bases had no gene match. Germline-derived CDR1 and CDR2 are SNHLY and FYNNEI. The CDR3 contains 13 residues. With regard to this clonotype: Its antigen is still unknown.

The chain carries TRBV2 and TRBJ2-5; 7 positions match TRBD1. This receptor was obtained from a man between 18 and 35 years old who received the YFV17D yellow fever vaccine. Specimen: PBMCs, collected about 5 days after the first yellow fever vaccination. CDR3 amino acids: CASRLTGEETQYF. The DNA of the CDR3 is TGTGCCAGCAGGCTTACAGGGGAAGAGACCCAGTACTTC.